The clone carrying this TCR beta chain was detected only once. The antigen remains undetermined. This record belongs to a study of type 1 regulatory T cells. Study context: T-allo10 is a Tr1-enriched, alloantigen-specific CD4 T cell product made in vitro.

TCRdb independently ran MiXCR on the reads; one entry per CDR3 protein. This sample has more than 50,000 distinct CDR3 sequences, with 62% found just once. Between the trimmed V and J ends, which lost 5 bases and 3 bases, there was a span of 14 bases. The CDR3 sequence is 15 residues long. Germline assignment: CDR1 SEHNR and CDR2 FQNEAQ (reference sequence). Study observations and caveats: Compared with non-type 1 regulatory T cells, type 1 regulatory T cells showed a more restricted TCR repertoire.

This rearrangement joins TRBV7-9 to TRBJ1-5; D not resolved. The material sequenced was cultured non-Tr1 T cells, either the whole culture or a sorted T cell fraction (not recorded which). The receptor was isolated from a human donor in good health. Here the CDR3 reads CASSPAGTLNQPQHF. The CDR3 DNA is TGTGCCAGCAGCCCAGCGGGAACACTCAATCAGCCCCAGCATTTT.